This entry concerns a single T cell receptor beta chain. Antigen: not known. Generated by immunoSEQ multiplex PCR, the TCRdb table keeps only in-frame clones and is missing some. The sample lists tens of thousands of clones, 93% occurring once. CDR1 and CDR2 (germline): SGHRS, YFSETQ. The CDR3 spans 15 residues. Losses at the gene ends were 6 bases for V and 8 bases for J; bases not matched to a gene: 11. This sample was included in a study of Tregs in tolerant kidney transplant recipients. Study-wide points: In tolerant patients, donor-specific Tregs outgrew total Tregs, suggesting antigen-driven expansion.

The nonmyeloablative bone marrow transplants came from related graft donors, with transient mixed chimerism. CD4+CD25+CD127- Tregs, CD4+CD25- non-Tregs, CD4 and CD8 cells were sorted. The sequence was obtained from a human patient who received a combined kidney and bone marrow transplant. Some T cells here may be from the graft donor. V and J are TRBV5-1 and TRBJ2-1; 10 bases map to TRBD2. The sample was CD4+ T cells from blood (PBMCs), taken 12 months after the transplant. As DNA, the CDR3 is TGCGCCAGCACCTCAGGACTAGCGGTATCGGATGAGCAGTTCTTC. This codes for CASTSGLAVSDEQFF. Full variable domain (missing parts from reference TRBV5-1 and TRBJ2-1): KAGVTQTPRYLIKTRGQQVTLSCSPISGHRSVSWYQQTPGQGLQFLFEYFSETQRNKGNFPGRFSGRQFSNSRSEMNVSTLELGDSALYLCASTSGLAVSDEQFFGPGTRLTVL.